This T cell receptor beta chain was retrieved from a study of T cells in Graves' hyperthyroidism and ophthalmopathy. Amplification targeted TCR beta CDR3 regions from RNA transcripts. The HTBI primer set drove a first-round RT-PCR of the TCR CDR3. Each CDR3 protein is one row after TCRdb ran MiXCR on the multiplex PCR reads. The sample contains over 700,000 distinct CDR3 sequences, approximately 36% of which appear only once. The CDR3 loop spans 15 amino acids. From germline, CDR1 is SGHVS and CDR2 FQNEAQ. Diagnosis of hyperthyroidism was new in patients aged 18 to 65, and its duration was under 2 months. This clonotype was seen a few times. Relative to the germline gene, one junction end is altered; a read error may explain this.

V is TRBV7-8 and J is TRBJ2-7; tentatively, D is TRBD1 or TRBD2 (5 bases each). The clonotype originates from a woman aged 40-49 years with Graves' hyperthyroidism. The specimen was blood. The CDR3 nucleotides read TGTGCTAGCAGCTTTAATTGGGACCTAAACTACGAGCAGTACTTC. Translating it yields CASSFNWDLNYEQYF.